This passage covers 12 T cell receptor beta chains from one sample sequenced in a study of T cells in women clearing cervical HPV infection. Sequencing used immunoSEQ multiplex PCR; TCRdb keeps in-frame clones, though not all of them. The sample spans about 26,000 clones; the ten largest clones claim around 3.5%. Sequencing was performed on blood buffy coat. These receptors were taken from a woman between 18 and 75 years old with a cervical HPV16 infection that either progressed to CIN3+ or cleared (not recorded which).

A word on this clone: The read terminates 3 residues ahead of where the CDR3 ends, so the germline J gene completes it. The chain links TRBV20-1 to TRBJ2-1, with D perhaps TRBD2 (6 bases). The CDR3 spans 13 residues. CDR1 and CDR2 from the germline V gene are DFQATT and SNEGSKA (reference sequence). V lost 5 bases to trimming and J lost 7 bases, with 15 bases between them. CDR3 bases read: TGCAGTGCTCTGGGACTGTGGGAGAATGAG. Protein sequence: CSALGLWENE. Given in full, the CDR3 is CSALGLWENEQFF.

Worth noting for this clone: The read comes to an end 3 residues before the CDR3 does, leaving the germline J gene to fill in the end. This chain joins TRBV9 and TRBJ2-3; 10 nucleotides line up with TRBD2. Trimming removed 4 bases from V and 0 bases from J; junction bases left unmatched: 5. CDR1 and CDR2 (germline): SGDLS, YYNGEE. The CDR3 has 16 residues. CDR3 protein: CASSTGLAISTDTQYF. The sequenced CDR3 bases are TGTGCCAGCAGCACGGGACTAGCGATTAGCACAGATACG.

Of note for this clone: The sequence runs out 3 residues before the end of the CDR3; the remainder is reconstructed from the germline J gene. The V and J genes are TRBV19 and TRBJ2-1; 16 bases match TRBD2. CDR3 length equals 17 residues. Germline CDR1 and CDR2: LNHDA and SQIVND (reference sequence). V was clipped by 0 bases and J by 7 bases; unmatched bases: 3. Partial CDR3 DNA: TGTGCCAGTAGTATAGAGGGACTAGCGGGGGGGAGGAATGAG. It yields the protein CASSIEGLAGGRNE. The full CDR3 is CASSIEGLAGGRNEQFF.

Note on this clone: The sequence runs out 3 residues before the end of the CDR3; the remainder is reconstructed from the germline J gene. The rearrangement joins TRBV20-1 to TRBJ2-5; maybe TRBD1 (6 bases). The CDR3 sequence is 14 residues long. The germline V and J ends were trimmed by 6 bases and 1 base, with 15 bases remaining between them. Germline lookup yields CDR1 DFQATT and CDR2 SNEGSKA (reference sequence). The CDR3 protein is CSARDTLLQETQYF. The DNA read from the CDR3 is TGCAGTGCCCGGGACACATTGCTCCAAGAGACC.

A note on this clone: From the germline J gene comes the end of the CDR3, since the read stops 3 residues before it. The chain joins TRBV7-2 to TRBJ1-5; D possibly corresponds to TRBD1 (6 bases). Germline assignment: CDR1 SGHTA and CDR2 FQGNSA. V lost 3 bases, J lost 1 base, and 10 bases lay in between. The CDR3 spans 15 residues. The CDR3 loop reads CASSLIGQSNQPQHF. Incomplete CDR3 DNA: TGTGCCAGCAGCTTGATAGGACAGAGCAATCAGCCC.

Worth noting for this clone: The CDR3 end lies 3 residues beyond the end of the read and is filled in from the germline J gene. The chain combines TRBV12-3 or TRBV12-4 with TRBJ2-5, with 13 bases fitting TRBD2. V lost 5 bases and J lost 5; bases outside the gene matches: 8. There are 16 residues in the CDR3. CDR3 in amino acids: CASSGGLAGLDETQYF. CDR3 DNA (partial): TGTGCCAGCAGTGGGGGACTAGCGGGGCTGGATGAGACC.

As concerns this clone: The CDR3 goes on 3 residues after the read ends, and that part is filled in from the germline J gene. V is TRBV5-6 and J is TRBJ1-2; 8 nucleotides align to TRBD1. This CDR3 spans 14 amino acids. Germline assignment: CDR1 SGHDT and CDR2 YYEEEE. Trimming took 7 bases from V and 4 from J; bases not matched to a gene: 9. CDR3 bases read: TGTGCCAGCTGCCCGGACAGGGCCATCTATGGC. Protein product: CASCPDRAIYG. In full, the CDR3 is CASCPDRAIYGYTF. The whole variable domain, remainder taken from reference TRBV5-6 and TRBJ1-2, is DAGVTQSPTHLIKTRGQQVTLRCSPKSGHDTVSWYQQALGQGPQFIFQYYEEEERQRGNFPDRFSGHQFPNYSSELNVNALLLGDSALYLCASCPDRAIYGYTFGSGTRLTVV.

Comments on this clone: The read ends 3 residues early relative to the CDR3; the germline J gene fills the gap. The V and J genes are TRBV6-2 or TRBV6-3 and TRBJ1-5; 7 bases are shared with TRBD1. CDR1 and CDR2 (germline): MNHEY, SVGEGT. The CDR3 has 14 amino acids. The trim removed 8 bases at V and 4 bases at J, leaving 8 bases unmatched. The DNA read from the CDR3 is TGTGCCAGCTTTGGCGCAGGGGGAAATCAGCCC. It is translated as CASFGAGGNQP. The full CDR3 is CASFGAGGNQPQHF.

Remarks on this clone: The CDR3 end is not reached by the read, which stops 3 residues before it; the germline J gene fills it in. The chain joins TRBV7-9 to TRBJ1-4, with D uncertain. The CDR3 has 14 residues. The V gene's germline CDR1 is SEHNR and CDR2 FQNEAQ (reference sequence). V lost 2 bases and J lost 4, with 8 bases in between. The part of the CDR3 DNA that was read is TGTGCCAGCAGCTTAACCCTTAGTAATGAAAAA. It is translated as CASSLTLSNEK. The entire CDR3 sequence reads CASSLTLSNEKLFF.

About this clone: The CDR3 end falls 3 residues outside the read, so it is completed with the germline J gene. V is TRBV12-3 or TRBV12-4 and J is TRBJ1-4; D unclear. Trimming removed 3 bases from V and 3 bases from J, with 5 bases in between. CDR3 length equals 13 residues. Partial CDR3 DNA: TGTGCCAGCAGTTTTATTCCTAATGAAAAA. Its translation is CASSFIPNEK. The complete CDR3 protein is CASSFIPNEKLFF.

With regard to this clone: The CDR3 end is not reached by the read, which stops 3 residues before it; the germline J gene fills it in. The V and J genes are TRBV7-8 and TRBJ1-2; D is uncertain. Between the trimmed V and J ends, which lost 2 bases and 0 bases, there was a span of 4 bases. Germline V gene data show CDR1 as SGHVS and CDR2 as FQNEAQ. The CDR3 contains 13 residues. The CDR3 protein is CASSLYPNYGYTF. CDR3 bases read: TGTGCCAGCAGCTTATATCCTAACTATGGC.

With respect to this clone: The CDR3 end lies 3 residues beyond the end of the read and is filled in from the germline J gene. J is TRBJ1-5 and V is TRBV6-2 or TRBV6-3; TRBD1 aligns across 9 bases. This CDR3 comprises 15 residues. Trimming cost V 2 bases and J 7 bases; bases outside gene matches: 6. The germline V gene encodes CDR1 MNHEY and CDR2 SVGEGT. CDR3 sequence reads: CASSYRDRDLQPQHF. The CDR3 DNA, read in part, is TGTGCCAGCAGTTACCGGGACAGGGATTTGCAGCCC.